These T cell receptor beta chains were read from a single sample in a study of molecular identifiers for immune sequencing clone quantification. TCRdb redid the calling of the PCR reads with MiXCR, one entry per CDR3 protein. The sample yields 460,000 or so distinct CDR3 sequences, about 20% seen once. Input material: naive CD8+ T cells from blood, with Jurkat cell RNA spiked in. The receptors were gathered from a human donor in good health. Some libraries in this study had Jurkat cell RNA spiked in. CDR3s include the opening cysteine and the closing phenylalanine or tryptophan. The order of the fields is D gene, J gene, V gene, clone size, CDR3 DNA, CDR3 protein. The D gene is left open where the match is weak. The size field is filled for only some rows; it gives once, few, many or a size class.

D: TRBD1; J: TRBJ1-5; V: TRBV2; size: many; DNA: TGTGCCAGCACTCCAGGGGGAATTGGTCAGCCCCAGCATTTT; CDR3: CASTPGGIGQPQHF
D: .; J: TRBJ1-4; V: TRBV6-5; size: many; DNA: TGTGCCAGCAGTCACAGGGACTCAACTAATGAAAAACTGTTTTTT; CDR3: CASSHRDSTNEKLFF
D: .; J: TRBJ2-7; V: TRBV19; size: many; DNA: TGTGCCAGTAGTATCGGGGCAGGACCAACCTACGAGCAGTACTTC; CDR3: CASSIGAGPTYEQYF
D: .; J: TRBJ2-7; V: TRBV19; size: few; DNA: TGTGCCAGTGGCCCGACAGTATCCTACGAGCAGTACTTC; CDR3: CASGPTVSYEQYF
D: TRBD1; J: TRBJ1-6; V: TRBV19; size: .; DNA: TGTGCCAGTAGTATGACAACAGGGGCTTCACCCCTCCACTTT; CDR3: CASSMTTGASPLHF
D: TRBD2; J: TRBJ2-7; V: TRBV4-1; size: .; DNA: TGCGCCAGCAGCCAAGGGACTAGCGTATACGAGCAGTACTTC; CDR3: CASSQGTSVYEQYF
D: TRBD2; J: TRBJ2-3; V: TRBV4-2; size: many; DNA: TGTGCCAGCAGCCAAGACCCAGCGGGAGTTACAGATACGCAGTATTTT; CDR3: CASSQDPAGVTDTQYF
D: .; J: TRBJ2-6; V: TRBV6-2/TRBV6-3; size: many; DNA: TGTGCCAGCAGGATCTCAGGGGACTCTGGGGCCAACGTCCTGACTTTC; CDR3: CASRISGDSGANVLTF
D: .; J: TRBJ2-5; V: TRBV4-1; size: many; DNA: TGCGCCAGCAGCCAAGATCCCCAGGATAACTACGTTGAGACCCAGTACTTC; CDR3: CASSQDPQDNYVETQYF
D: TRBD2; J: TRBJ2-7; V: TRBV6-5; size: many; DNA: TGTGCCAGCAGTACTCGCGCTAGCGGGAGTTACGAGCAGTACTTC; CDR3: CASSTRASGSYEQYF
D: .; J: TRBJ1-2; V: TRBV19; size: few; DNA: TGTGCCAGTAGTATACAACGGACTAACTATGGCTACACCTTC; CDR3: CASSIQRTNYGYTF
D: .; J: TRBJ1-1; V: TRBV29-1; size: many; DNA: TGCAGCGTTGAAAACCCGGGGCGCGTCACTGAAGCTTTCTTT; CDR3: CSVENPGRVTEAFF
D: .; J: TRBJ1-2; V: TRBV29-1; size: many; DNA: TGCAGCGTGGTTGACAGCTATGGCTACACCTTC; CDR3: CSVVDSYGYTF
D: TRBD2; J: TRBJ2-7; V: TRBV20-1; size: many; DNA: TGCAGTGCTGACCTCTTGCGGGAGGGCGGCTACGAGCAGTACTTC; CDR3: CSADLLREGGYEQYF
D: TRBD2; J: TRBJ2-1; V: TRBV6-1; size: few; DNA: TGTGCCAGCAGTGATGCTAGTCCGGGACTAGCGATCCATGAGCAGTTCTTC; CDR3: CASSDASPGLAIHEQFF
D: TRBD2; J: TRBJ2-6; V: TRBV6-2/TRBV6-3; size: few; DNA: TGTGCCAGCAATGGACTAGCGGTAGTCTCTGGGGCCAACGTCCTGACTTTC; CDR3: CASNGLAVVSGANVLTF
D: TRBD1; J: TRBJ2-1; V: TRBV20-1; size: .; DNA: TGCAGTGCTAGATTCCGGGACAGGGGCTGGGGTGAGCAGTCCTTC; CDR3: CSARFRDRGWGEQSF
D: .; J: TRBJ2-3; V: TRBV29-1; size: many; DNA: TGCAGCGTTCTGGGACTGGAGCGACGAGATACGCAGTATTTT; CDR3: CSVLGLERRDTQYF
D: .; J: TRBJ1-5; V: TRBV12-3/TRBV12-4; size: .; DNA: TGTGCCAGCAGTTTAAGAGGTCTAAGCAATCAGCCCCAGCATTTT; CDR3: CASSLRGLSNQPQHF
D: .; J: TRBJ1-3; V: TRBV4-3; size: many; DNA: TGCGCCAGCAGCCAGGCCCAGGGTGGTGGAAACACCATATATTTT; CDR3: CASSQAQGGGNTIYF
D: TRBD2; J: TRBJ2-3; V: TRBV5-6; size: many; DNA: TGTGCCAGCGGGGGACTAGCGGGTGACCCCTCCTTCACAGATACGCAGTATTTT; CDR3: CASGGLAGDPSFTDTQYF
D: .; J: TRBJ2-1; V: TRBV19; size: .; DNA: TGTGCCGCCACCATAGGAGGAGCAGGTGAGCAGTTCTTC; CDR3: CAATIGGAGEQFF
D: .; J: TRBJ1-4; V: TRBV30; size: .; DNA: TGTGCCTGGAGTATTTCCTACGGGGAAAAACTGTTTTTT; CDR3: CAWSISYGEKLFF
D: TRBD2; J: TRBJ2-3; V: TRBV7-9; size: .; DNA: TGTGCCAGCGGGGGACTAGCGGGAGCGCACCCGTCCACAGATACGCAGTATTTT; CDR3: CASGGLAGAHPSTDTQYF
D: TRBD1; J: TRBJ1-2; V: TRBV4-2; size: .; DNA: TGTGCCAGCAGCCATCAAGGACAGGACAACTATGGCTACACCTTC; CDR3: CASSHQGQDNYGYTF
D: TRBD1; J: TRBJ2-4; V: TRBV7-2; size: many; DNA: TGTGCCAGCAGCTTGGCCCCCGGACAGGCCAAGTACTTC; CDR3: CASSLAPGQAKYF
D: .; J: TRBJ1-1; V: TRBV7-9; size: .; DNA: TGTGCCGGCAGTTTGCTGAACACTGAAGCTTTCTTT; CDR3: CAGSLLNTEAFF
D: .; J: TRBJ1-5; V: TRBV7-6; size: few; DNA: TGTGCCAGCAGCTTAGGATCCCATAGCAATCAGCCCCAGCATTTT; CDR3: CASSLGSHSNQPQHF
D: TRBD2; J: TRBJ2-3; V: TRBV7-2; size: many; DNA: TGTGCCAGCAGCTTAGGCGGGGGGGTCCTCGATACGCAGTATTTT; CDR3: CASSLGGGVLDTQYF
D: .; J: TRBJ2-1; V: TRBV19; size: few; DNA: TGTGCCAGTAGTATCTCCACGGCAGGGGTTGAGCAGTTCTTC; CDR3: CASSISTAGVEQFF
D: .; J: TRBJ1-1; V: TRBV4-3; size: many; DNA: TGCGCCAGCAGCCAAGAAACGAACACTGAAGCTTTCTTT; CDR3: CASSQETNTEAFF
D: .; J: TRBJ2-7; V: TRBV14; size: few; DNA: TGTGCCAGCAGCTCCTCCGGGAACGTATGGTACGAGCAGTACTTC; CDR3: CASSSSGNVWYEQYF
D: .; J: TRBJ2-2; V: TRBV27; size: few; DNA: TGTGCCAGCAGTCCGCACGATAGGGACTCCGCGAACACCGGGGAGCTGTTTTTT; CDR3: CASSPHDRDSANTGELFF